This T cell receptor beta chain was sequenced in a study of tumour-infiltrating T cells in Burkitt lymphoma. Overall study: This cohort included all epidemiological subtypes of Burkitt lymphoma. Survival, overall and progression-free, tracked with productive clonality.

Generated by immunoSEQ multiplex PCR, the TCRdb table keeps only in-frame clones and is missing some. This sample has more than 45,000 clones, with roughly 30% found just once. The germline gives CDR1 SGHNT, CDR2 YYREEE (reference sequence). This CDR3 contains 15 residues. Trimming cost V 4 bases and J 1 base, with 14 bases left between them. This chain links TRBV5-4 with TRBJ2-5, with D perhaps matching TRBD1 (6 bases). The sequencing input was tumor tissue. The TCR comes from a human donor with Burkitt lymphoma. Here the CDR3 reads CASSGTGNSQETQYF. The CDR3 nucleotides read TGTGCCAGCAGCGGCACAGGGAACTCCCAAGAGACCCAGTACTTC. Variable domain in full (rest from reference TRBV5-4 and TRBJ2-5): ETGVTQSPTHLIKTRGQQVTLRCSSQSGHNTVSWYQQALGQGPQFIFQYYREEENGRGNFPPRFSGLQFPNYSSELNVNALELDDSALYLCASSGTGNSQETQYFGPGTRLLVL.